Each of the 23 T cell receptor beta chains below was sequenced from the same sample in a study of blood T cell repertoires in COVID-19. Generated by immunoSEQ multiplex PCR, the TCRdb table keeps only in-frame clones and is missing some. The profile covers 250,000 to 350,000 clones, with about 86% appearing a single time and about 2.2% taken by the ten largest. The material sequenced was peripheral blood. The receptors shown here come from a woman under 40 who had recovered from COVID-19.

The rearrangement links TRBV2 to TRBJ2-5; 13 nucleotides agree with TRBD2. V lost 6 bases and J lost 5; bases outside the gene matches: 6. This CDR3 has 15 residues. CDR1 is SNHLY and CDR2 is FYNNEI in the germline V gene. Here the CDR3 reads CASSVGLAGLETQYF. In DNA, the CDR3 is TGTGCCAGCAGCGTGGGACTAGCGGGACTGGAGACCCAGTACTTC.

This clone was seen only a few times. This chain links TRBV27 with TRBJ2-7; 10 bases map to TRBD1. This CDR3 is built from 14 residues. Germline assignment: CDR1 MNHEY and CDR2 SMNVEV (reference sequence). V lost 3 bases and J lost 4; bases outside the gene matches: 3. The CDR3 coding sequence is TGTGCCAGCAGTTTCGGGACAGGGGCGTACGAGCAGTACTTC. It specifies CASSFGTGAYEQYF.

The chain has TRBV5-1 and TRBJ2-1; weak D call: TRBD1 (5 bases). V shed 3 bases and J shed 6 bases, with 10 bases lying between them. The CDR3 sequence is 13 residues long. Germline CDR1 SGHRS, CDR2 YFSETQ. The CDR3 here is CASSSDSPNEQFF. Written as DNA, the CDR3 is TGCGCCAGCAGCTCTGACAGCCCCAATGAGCAGTTCTTC.

The chain couples TRBV7-8 to TRBJ1-6; D remains unclear. The CDR3 contains 14 residues. The germline V gene has CDR1 SGHVS and CDR2 FQNEAQ. Trimming left V 5 bases short and J 7 bases short, with 12 bases between. DNA for the CDR3: TGTGCCAGCAGCAGCGGCTCCTTAAATTCACCCCTCCACTTT. This encodes CASSSGSLNSPLHF.

The chain joins TRBV5-1 to TRBJ2-7, with unresolved D. In germline, CDR1 is SGHRS, CDR2 YFSETQ. The V end lost 1 base, the J end lost 3 bases, and 8 bases lay between the germline ends. CDR3 size: 13 residues. The CDR3 DNA reads as TGCGCCAGCAGCTTGACAGAGCTCTACGAGCAGTACTTC. Amino acid sequence: CASSLTELYEQYF.

This clone was counted a few times. The gene calls are TRBV3-1 (or the pseudogene TRBV3-2) and TRBJ1-5, with 10 bases matching TRBD1. Germline CDR1 LGHDT, CDR2 YNNKEL (reference sequence). V dropped 4 bases and J dropped 8; count of bases not matched to a gene: 5. The CDR3 runs 14 residues. CDR3 protein: CASSRGQGWKPQHF. The DNA for the CDR3 is TGTGCCAGCAGCCGGGGACAGGGGTGGAAGCCCCAGCATTTT.

V and J are TRBV19 and TRBJ1-5, with D perhaps TRBD1 (5 bases). Germline CDR1 LNHDA, CDR2 SQIVND (reference sequence). V was clipped by 6 bases and J by 4 bases, with 10 bases between them. This CDR3 has 13 amino acids. The DNA for the CDR3 is TGTGCCAGTAGCGGGACTGCGAATCAGCCCCAGCATTTT. Translating it yields CASSGTANQPQHF.

V usage is TRBV3-1 (or the pseudogene TRBV3-2) and J usage is TRBJ1-3; D is ambiguous. Germline assignment: CDR1 LGHDT and CDR2 YNNKEL (reference sequence). The CDR3 length is 15 residues. Trimming removed 4 bases at V and 0 bases at J, with 10 bases between. The CDR3 region has the DNA TGTGCCAGCAGCCGCATACAGAGCTCTGGAAACACCATATATTTT. Its translation: CASSRIQSSGNTIYF.

The chain has TRBV2 and TRBJ2-1; TRBD1 aligns across 8 bases. V gave up 8 bases and J gave up 0 bases; unmatched junction bases: 3. Germline assignment: CDR1 SNHLY and CDR2 FYNNEI. The CDR3 loop spans 14 amino acids. CDR3 DNA: TGTGCCAGCCCGGGACAGGTCTCCTACAATGAGCAGTTCTTC. Protein: CASPGQVSYNEQFF.

V usage is TRBV5-1 and J usage is TRBJ1-3; perhaps TRBD1 as D (6 bases). Between the trimmed V and J ends, which lost 4 bases and 0 bases, there was a span of 14 bases. Germline CDR1 SGHRS, CDR2 YFSETQ. CDR3 length: 16 residues. CDR3 in amino acids: CASSLGTLVSGNTIYF. DNA for the CDR3: TGCGCCAGCAGCCTAGGGACACTCGTCTCTGGAAACACCATATATTTT.

The rearrangement uses TRBV10-3 and TRBJ2-2; TRBD2 might be the D (6 bases). Trimming removed 10 bases at V and 7 bases at J, with 13 bases between. This CDR3 comprises 12 residues. Germline lookup yields CDR1 ENHRY and CDR2 SYGVKD. The CDR3 DNA reads as TGTGCCACCCGGGAGTATGACGGGGAGCTGTTTTTT. Its protein product is CATREYDGELFF.

The rearrangement joins TRBV19 to TRBJ1-1; D possibly corresponds to TRBD1 (5 bases). CDR1 LNHDA and CDR2 SQIVND come from the germline V gene (reference sequence). Trimming took 7 bases from V and 8 from J, leaving 17 bases between them. The CDR3 has 13 residues. CDR3 residues: CASKDNNLGEAFF. CDR3 bases: TGTGCCAGTAAGGACAATAACTTGGGAGAAGCTTTCTTT.

This clone has more than one count but fewer than ten. The chain has TRBV28 and TRBJ1-3; unclear D gene. Trimming took off 7 bases at V and 4 bases at J, with 8 bases between the two ends. The CDR3 contains 12 residues. The germline CDR1 and CDR2 sequences are MDHEN and SYDVKM. CDR3 sequence reads: CASTELGNTIYF. CDR3 nucleotide sequence: TGTGCCAGCACCGAGCTGGGAAACACCATATATTTT. The entire variable domain, with the rest obtained from reference TRBV28 and TRBJ1-3, is as follows: DVKVTQSSRYLVKRTGEKVFLECVQDMDHENMFWYRQDPGLGLRLIYFSYDVKMKEKGDIPEGYSVSREKKERFSLILESASTNQTSMYLCASTELGNTIYFGEGSWLTVV.

The chain carries TRBV10-1 and TRBJ2-2, with TRBD2 matching 9 bases. The germline V gene encodes CDR1 WNHNN and CDR2 SYGVQD (reference sequence). V lost 8 bases, J lost 0 bases, and 13 bases stayed unmatched. The CDR3 totals 18 residues. CDR3 amino acids: CASARTAGGQTNTGELFF. CDR3 in DNA: TGCGCCAGCGCGCGAACAGCGGGGGGACAGACGAACACCGGGGAGCTGTTTTTT.

V is TRBV10-3 and J is TRBJ1-1; the D gene is possibly TRBD1 (5 bases). The CDR3 is 15 amino acids. V shed 6 bases and J shed 0 bases, with 14 bases lying between them. The germline gives CDR1 ENHRY, CDR2 SYGVKD. The CDR3 coding sequence is TGTGCCATCAGGGAAGGCCAGGGCCTGAACACTGAAGCTTTCTTT. Translating it yields CAIREGQGLNTEAFF.

The chain is built from TRBV4-3 and TRBJ2-1, with 7 bases matching TRBD2. Germline CDR1 reads LGHNA; CDR2 reads YSLEER. After removal of 1 base from V and 3 bases from J, the junction contained 9 bases not matched to a gene. The CDR3 contains 17 residues. CDR3: CASSQGDNGRRYNEQFF. The CDR3 DNA sequence: TGCGCCAGCAGCCAAGGTGATAACGGGAGGCGCTACAATGAGCAGTTCTTC.

This chain uses TRBV27 with TRBJ1-2, with a possible D match to TRBD1 (6 bases). The germline CDR1 and CDR2 sequences are MNHEY and SMNVEV (reference sequence). V lost 3 bases and J 7 bases, leaving 15 bases between the germline ends. This CDR3 contains 14 residues. DNA for the CDR3: TGTGCCAGCAGTTTTCGGGGGGCCGTCTCTGGCTACACCTTC. This encodes CASSFRGAVSGYTF.

V and J are TRBV7-2 and TRBJ1-1; D call uncertain. The CDR3 contains 13 residues. Germline CDR1 is SGHTA and CDR2 is FQGNSA. Trimming took off 1 base at V and 11 bases at J, with 14 bases between the two ends. The CDR3 loop is CASSLGEGLGAFF. The DNA for the CDR3 is TGTGCCAGCAGCTTAGGCGAGGGTTTGGGGGCTTTCTTT.

This chain uses TRBV9 with TRBJ2-7; tentatively, D is TRBD2 (6 bases). Trimming shortened V by 0 bases and J by 3 bases, and 10 bases separated the two germline ends. The CDR3 is made up of 14 amino acids. CDR1 is SGDLS and CDR2 is YYNGEE in the germline V gene. Here the CDR3 DNA reads TGTGCCAGCAGCGTAGATGGAGGGGACTACGAGCAGTACTTC. Translation gives CASSVDGGDYEQYF.

This rearrangement joins TRBV19 to TRBJ1-5; D remains unclear. CDR3 size: 18 residues. Trimming left V 1 base short and J 0 bases short, with 16 bases between. The germline V gene has CDR1 LNHDA and CDR2 SQIVND (reference sequence). The CDR3 sequence: CASSIARGTGYSNQPQHF. The DNA for the CDR3 is TGTGCCAGTAGTATAGCCCGCGGCACGGGATATAGCAATCAGCCCCAGCATTTT.

The gene calls are TRBV7-9 and TRBJ2-7; 7 bases fit TRBD1. Looked up from germline, CDR1 is SEHNR and CDR2 is FQNEAQ (reference sequence). J was trimmed by 0 bases and V by 4 bases; bases with no gene match: 3. The CDR3 extends over 14 amino acids. The CDR3 nucleotides read TGTGCCAGCAGCTCCTGGGACAGCTCCTACGAGCAGTACTTC. Encoded protein: CASSSWDSSYEQYF.

The chain employs TRBV7-2 and TRBJ2-6; TRBD1 matches at 7 bases. Germline CDR1 and CDR2: SGHTA and FQGNSA. This CDR3 spans 17 amino acids. J was trimmed by 0 bases and V by 4 bases; bases with no gene match: 6. CDR3 in amino acids: CASSSRDSYSGANVLTF. DNA of the CDR3: TGTGCCAGCAGCTCCAGGGACAGTTACTCTGGGGCCAACGTCCTGACTTTC.

V gene TRBV5-1 combines with J gene TRBJ2-6, with 7 bases aligning to TRBD1. Germline CDR1 SGHRS, CDR2 YFSETQ. The CDR3 is 20 amino acids. V gave up 7 bases and J gave up 0 bases; unmatched junction bases: 19. The CDR3 nucleotides read TGCGCCAGCTCTAAAGCCGGGACAGAACCTTTTAGCTCTGGGGCCAACGTCCTGACTTTC. Translation gives CASSKAGTEPFSSGANVLTF.